This TCR beta chain emerged from a study of CD8+ T cells in alopecia areata (dated by TCRdb to the late 2010s). About the full investigation: Treated patients were enrolled in an open-label pilot trial of oral tofacitinib at 5 to 10 mg twice daily for moderate-to-severe alopecia areata. Patients received tofacitinib for 6 to 18 months and were then followed off drug for 6 months to check for delayed response and recurrence. Disease severity in treated patients was measured with the SALT score, which quantifies the percentage of affected scalp surface area. The study used high-throughput TCRbeta sequencing to examine T cell clonal expansion in alopecia areata, in both the C3H/HeJ mouse model and human patients. Scalp tissue and sorted CD4+ and CD8+ peripheral blood T cells from patchy and totalis/universalis alopecia areata patients and from healthy controls were covered by human TCRbeta sequencing. Tofacitinib-treated patients had biopsies at baseline and at 4 and 24 weeks of treatment, with a later scalp biopsy in several patients. Scalp clonality was compared among normal scalp (n=4), patchy alopecia areata scalp (n=8), and alopecia totalis/universalis scalp (n=8). RNA was extracted with the PAXgene miRNA kit for fixed scalp, the miRNeasy kit for PBMCs, and the RNeasy kit for mouse skin. TCRbeta CDR3 regions were amplified by immunoSEQ multiplex PCR with 35 Vbeta forward and 13 Jbeta reverse primers.

To prepare the library, the immunoSEQ multiplex PCR assay was applied. To provide template for TCR sequencing, every sample had RNA extracted and reverse transcribed into cDNA. SuperScript III was used to make first-strand cDNA, primed with a 2:1 mix of oligo-dT and random hexamers. A synthetic immune receptor repertoire was used to assess amplification bias, and residual bias was removed computationally. In the original analysis: Raw reads were preprocessed to remove errors, and CDR3 was defined according to IMGT conventions as the region from the conserved cysteine to phenylalanine. Clonality was computed by normalizing Shannon entropy by log2 of the number of productive unique TCRs and subtracting the result from 1. Whether scalp clones were CD4 or CD8 was inferred by matching scalp TCRbeta sequences against CD4 and CD8 repertoires sorted from blood. TCRdb took this table from immuneACCESS and kept in-frame rearrangements with V and J called. Such tables lack part of the clones; where checked against another copy, unresolved V genes explain under half of the gap, and the rest is unexplained. V, J and clone size derive from that table, while D and trimming were established from the DNA sequence. This sample comprises a few hundred thousand clones, around two fifths of them detected only once. Clones ranked in the top ten supply around 0.48% of the sample.

The sample's treatment or condition label is to be understood as: oral pan-JAK inhibitor, 5-10 mg twice daily. Lesional scalp punch biopsies and peripheral blood were collected from alopecia areata patients. PBMCs were isolated by density centrifugation and stained for CD3, CD4 and CD8, after which CD4+ and CD8+ T cells were sorted on a FACSAria. What the research found in general, with its limitations: Scalp clonality and the number of expanded CD8+ clones among the top 100 scalp clones were significantly decreased by tofacitinib. Many expanded lesional clones persisted in scalp and blood during tofacitinib treatment, which may partly explain relapse after stopping treatment. Because the treated cohort was small and had only one nonresponder, larger studies are needed to examine links between baseline CD8+ expansion and response. Compared with normal scalp, lesional scalp, particularly in alopecia totalis/universalis, had higher clonality and more expanded CD8+ clones, which suggests antigenic drive. Shared TCR sequences between patients were less evident than in mice, which may be partly attributable to HLA diversity in the patient population. Scalp TCR repertoire analysis is complicated because resident alphabeta T cells in normal human skin are also sequenced, whereas mouse skin is dominated by gammadelta T cells.

Relative to germline, V is missing 0 bases and J is missing 2 bases, with 2 bases of the junction outside any gene match. Spanning cysteine to phenylalanine, the CDR3 consists of 15 amino acids. Solely the CDR3 DNA is kept, with 45 bases framed from the first base. Per the germline V gene, SGDLS is the CDR1 and YYNGEE is the CDR2. Note on this clone: There is no known antigen for this receptor. Base quality data are lacking; no much larger clone is found one base away.

This sample comprised CD4+ T cells sorted from blood, obtained between weeks 30 and 35, from a patient treated with tofacitinib. This receptor was taken from a human donor with alopecia areata. This sequence uses TRBV9 and TRBJ2-7; a stretch of 10 junction bases matches TRBD1. The DNA reads as follows: TGTGCCAGCAGCGTAGAGGGACAGGGGACCTACGAGCAGTACTTC. The encoded protein is CASSVEGQGTYEQYF.